The next 10 T cell receptor beta chains were all read from a single sample in a study of blood T cell repertoires in COVID-19. Repertoires were generated with immunoSEQ multiplex PCR, while TCRdb's copy carries only in-frame clones and drops some. The profile shows roughly 220,000 clones, 90% of them singletons. Sequenced: PBMCs or T cells enriched from blood (not recorded which). Source of these receptors: a man aged 25-40 years who had been exposed to COVID-19.

The V gene is TRBV29-1, the J gene TRBJ2-5; D perhaps matches TRBD1 (6 bases). Germline loops: CDR1 SQVTM, CDR2 ANQGSEA. Between the trimmed V and J ends, which lost 5 bases and 2 bases, there was a span of 15 bases. There are 14 residues in the CDR3. CDR3 sequence: CSVPRGKRQETQYF. CDR3 coding DNA: TGCAGCGTTCCCAGGGGAAAAAGACAAGAGACCCAGTACTTC. Drawing the rest from reference TRBV29-1 and TRBJ2-5, the complete variable domain is SAVISQKPSRDICQRGTSLTIQCQVDSQVTMMFWYRQQPGQSLTLIATANQGSEATYESGFVIDKFPISRPNLTFSTLTVSNMSPEDSSIYLCSVPRGKRQETQYFGPGTRLLVL.

The chain employs TRBV20-1 and TRBJ2-5, with unresolved D. The V and J ends lost 5 bases and 2 bases respectively, with 6 bases between them. The CDR3 has 11 residues. Germline V CDR1 and CDR2: DFQATT, SNEGSKA (reference sequence). CDR3 residues: CSALFQETQYF. In DNA form, the CDR3 reads TGCAGTGCTCTATTTCAAGAGACCCAGTACTTC.

The J gene is TRBJ1-1, the V gene TRBV27, with 8 bases identical to TRBD1. V lost 5 bases, J lost 0 bases, and 8 bases stayed unmatched. This CDR3 has 16 amino acids. The germline V gene has CDR1 MNHEY and CDR2 SMNVEV (reference sequence). CDR3 amino acids: CASSARTGTMNTEAFF. CDR3 bases: TGTGCCAGCAGTGCACGGACAGGGACCATGAACACTGAAGCTTTCTTT.

This chain joins TRBV11-3 and TRBJ1-3, with no clear D. The CDR3 runs 12 residues. Per germline, CDR1 SGHNT and CDR2 YENEEA. V was pared by 8 bases and J by 14 bases, with 19 bases between. The CDR3 DNA sequence: TGTGCCAGCGGCTCGTTCGACGGGTCCGTATATTTT. Translation: CASGSFDGSVYF.

The J gene is TRBJ2-6, the V gene TRBV7-3; D is unclear. The length of the CDR3 is 15 residues. With 2 bases removed from V and 2 bases from J, the gap between germline ends came to 7 bases. Germline V lookup: CDR1 SGHTA, CDR2 FQGTGA. The CDR3 here is CASSLSRAGANVLTF. CDR3 bases: TGTGCCAGCAGCTTATCTCGCGCTGGGGCCAACGTCCTGACTTTC.

CDR3 sequence reads: CASDRVYTGELFF. For the CDR3, the DNA is TGTGCCAGCGACAGGGTTTACACCGGGGAGCTGTTTTTT. The chain is built from TRBV2 and TRBJ2-2; 7 nucleotides match TRBD1. Germline V CDR1 and CDR2: SNHLY, FYNNEI. CDR3 length: 13 amino acids. V dropped 8 bases and J dropped 3; count of bases not matched to a gene: 3.

The chain combines TRBV6-5 with TRBJ1-1; D ambiguous. V was shortened by 4 bases and J by 7 bases, with 7 bases between the two germline ends. Germline V gives CDR1 MNHEY, CDR2 SVGAGI. The CDR3 runs 11 residues. The CDR3 loop reads CASSFLSEAFF. DNA for the CDR3: TGTGCCAGCAGTTTCCTGAGTGAAGCTTTCTTT.

The rearrangement joins TRBV4-2 to TRBJ2-2; 11 nucleotides line up with TRBD2. The V segment lost 5 bases and the J segment 0 bases; nucleotides outside the gene matches: 2. Looked up from germline, CDR1 is LGHNA and CDR2 is YNFKEQ. The CDR3 sequence is 16 residues long. The CDR3 DNA is TGTGCCAGCAGCACACTAGCGGGGGCGAACACCGGGGAGCTGTTTTTT. It codes for CASSTLAGANTGELFF.

The V call is TRBV3-1 (or the pseudogene TRBV3-2), the J call TRBJ2-1, with TRBD2 matching over 11 bases. CDR1 and CDR2 (germline): LGHDT, YNNKEL (reference sequence). After removal of 1 base from V and 4 bases from J, the junction contained 6 bases not matched to a gene. The CDR3 consists of 17 residues. The CDR3, as DNA: TGTGCCAGCAGCCAAGCTCTAGCGGGGGGAAGTTACAATGAGCAGTTCTTC. Protein product: CASSQALAGGSYNEQFF.

The rearrangement joins TRBV10-3 to TRBJ2-1, with D uncertain. This CDR3 comprises 12 residues. Germline V gene data show CDR1 as ENHRY and CDR2 as SYGVKD. Deletions cut 6 bases from V and 7 bases from J, with 10 bases between. The CDR3 nucleotides read TGTGCCATCAGCTCAGGTACTAATGAGCAGTTCTTC. This gives the protein CAISSGTNEQFF.